Each of the 10 T cell receptor beta chains below was sequenced from the same sample in a study of blood T cells in healthy people across ages. PCR was performed a second time for about 7 to 12 cycles using a sample-barcoded 5' primer and a J-beta primer mix. TCRdb recomputed calls from the 5' RACE reads with MiXCR, one row per CDR3 protein. Found here are around 1,000,000 distinct CDR3 sequences, about 25% of them singletons; the top ten hold around 0.75%. This sample also belongs to another study, concerning T cells of mothers and their children.

Sequences were obtained from blood. These receptors all come from a girl aged 2 to 10 in good health.

This CDR3 reads CSARDIWSTTYEQYF. The CDR3 DNA reads TGCAGTGCTAGAGATATTTGGAGCACGACCTACGAGCAGTACTTC. This chain links TRBV20-1 with TRBJ2-7; D remains ambiguous. The CDR3 has 15 residues. The germline V gene has CDR1 DFQATT and CDR2 SNEGSKA (reference sequence). With 0 bases removed from V and 2 bases from J, the gap between germline ends came to 14 bases.

This clonotype was recorded at least ten times. V gene TRBV7-2 combines with J gene TRBJ2-5; D is uncertain. V lost 1 base, J lost 0 bases, and 9 bases lay in between. This CDR3 spans 15 amino acids. CDR1 and CDR2 (germline): SGHTA, FQGNSA. The CDR3 DNA is TGTGCCAGCAGCTTAGTAGCTGGATACCAAGAGACCCAGTACTTC. It encodes CASSLVAGYQETQYF.

The chain joins TRBV28 to TRBJ2-1; D gene uncertain. The CDR3 totals 16 residues. Trimming removed 5 bases from V and 4 bases from J, with 18 bases in between. The V gene's germline CDR1 is MDHEN and CDR2 SYDVKM. In DNA, the CDR3 is TGTGCCAGCAGTACCCAGCAGGTCCAGCATTACAATGAGCAGTTCTTC. Protein product: CASSTQQVQHYNEQFF.

This chain uses TRBV6-5 with TRBJ2-5; D may be TRBD2 (5 bases). The end of the DNA is better explained by TRBJ2-1, so the J call may be wrong. Per germline, CDR1 MNHEY and CDR2 SVGAGI. This CDR3 contains 16 residues. The DNA of the CDR3 is TGTGCCAGCAGTTTAAGGGCTAGCCCTAAAAACAATGAGCAGTTCTTC. As protein: CASSLRASPKNNEQFF.

For this clonotype: This could be a read error, since a much larger clone is one nucleotide away. The chain is built from TRBV7-8 and TRBJ2-7; TRBD1 might be the D (5 bases). CDR1 is SGHVS and CDR2 is FQNEAQ in the germline V gene. The CDR3 covers 13 residues. The CDR3 loop reads CAGSLGRDYEQYF. The CDR3 DNA sequence: TGTGCCGGCAGCTTAGGCAGGGACTACGAGCAGTACTTC.

This clonotype was counted between two and nine times. V and J are TRBV7-2 and TRBJ1-4, with D unclear. The CDR3 contains 14 residues. Trimming shortened V by 5 bases and J by 4 bases, and 11 bases separated the two germline ends. Germline V gene sequence: CDR1 SGHTA, CDR2 FQGNSA. CDR3 sequence: CASSLDVGNEKLFF. DNA of the CDR3: TGTGCCAGCAGCCTGGACGTCGGTAATGAAAAACTGTTTTTT.

V and J are TRBV4-3 and TRBJ2-3; D is undetermined. The CDR3 contains 14 residues. Germline-derived CDR1 and CDR2 are LGHNA and YSLEER. The V and J ends lost 6 bases and 1 base respectively, with 11 bases between them. CDR3 residues: CASSHIIRTDTQYF. The CDR3 DNA reads as TGCGCCAGCAGTCATATTATACGCACAGATACGCAGTATTTT.

In its sample, this clonotype was seen a few times. The chain carries TRBV12-5 and TRBJ2-5; D is possibly TRBD2 (6 bases). The end of the DNA aligns better with TRBJ2-7, so the J call may be wrong. The CDR3 totals 15 residues. Germline V gives CDR1 LGHNT, CDR2 FRNRAP. As DNA, the CDR3 is TGTGCTAGTGGGCCAGGACTAAACGGCGCCTACGAGCAGTACTTC. This translates into CASGPGLNGAYEQYF.

This clonotype was detected many times. The chain is built from TRBV4-1 and TRBJ2-7, with D possibly TRBD1 on 5 matching bases. The germline CDR1 and CDR2 sequences are MGHRA and YSYEKL. V gave up 1 base and J gave up 4 bases, with 14 bases separating them. The CDR3 is 15 residues long. CDR3 amino acids: CASSQVYGARYEQYF. CDR3 nucleotide sequence: TGCGCCAGCAGCCAAGTATATGGGGCGCGATACGAGCAGTACTTC.

This clonotype occurred a few times. The chain combines TRBV28 with TRBJ2-7, with D possibly TRBD1 on 6 matching bases. V was pared by 6 bases and J by 6 bases, with 18 bases between. Germline assignment: CDR1 MDHEN and CDR2 SYDVKM. CDR3 length: 14 residues. The CDR3 nucleotides are TGTGCCAGCAGCTCAACTGGACAGTTTCCCGAGCAGTACTTC. Its translation: CASSSTGQFPEQYF.